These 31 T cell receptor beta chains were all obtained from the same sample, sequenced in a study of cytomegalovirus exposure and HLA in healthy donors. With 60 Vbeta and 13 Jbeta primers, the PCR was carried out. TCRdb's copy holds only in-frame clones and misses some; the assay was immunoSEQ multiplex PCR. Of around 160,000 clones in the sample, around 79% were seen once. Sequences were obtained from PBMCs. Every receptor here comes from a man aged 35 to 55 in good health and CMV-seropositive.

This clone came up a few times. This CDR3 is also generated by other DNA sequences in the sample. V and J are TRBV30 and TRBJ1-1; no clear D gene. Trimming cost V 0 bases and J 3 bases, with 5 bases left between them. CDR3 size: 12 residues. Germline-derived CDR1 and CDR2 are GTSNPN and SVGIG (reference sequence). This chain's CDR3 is CAWSVTYTEAFF. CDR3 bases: TGTGCCTGGAGTGTAACATACACTGAAGCTTTCTTT.

The CDR3, as DNA: TGCGCCAGCAGCCAAGTAGGAGGATTTGGAGAGACCCAGTACTTC. Amino acids: CASSQVGGFGETQYF. This rearrangement joins TRBV4-3 to TRBJ2-5, with D possibly matching TRBD2 (5 bases). The germline gives CDR1 LGHNA, CDR2 YSLEER. This CDR3 contains 15 residues. Trimming took off 1 base at V and 4 bases at J, with 13 bases between the two ends.

The CDR3 region is CARSGTVNYGYTF. CDR3 coding DNA: TGTGCCAGATCCGGGACAGTTAACTATGGCTACACCTTC. J is TRBJ1-2 and V is TRBV2; 7 bases are a match to TRBD1. Germline V lookup: CDR1 SNHLY, CDR2 FYNNEI. The ends lost 9 bases at V and 1 base at J; junction bases unmatched: 5. The CDR3 loop spans 13 amino acids.

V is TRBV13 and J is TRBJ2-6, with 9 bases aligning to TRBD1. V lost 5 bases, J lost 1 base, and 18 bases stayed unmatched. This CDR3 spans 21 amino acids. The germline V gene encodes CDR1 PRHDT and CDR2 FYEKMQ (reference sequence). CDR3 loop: CASSPTRPNRGRVSGANVLTF. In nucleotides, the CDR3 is TGTGCCAGCAGCCCCACCCGACCAAACAGGGGGCGGGTATCTGGGGCCAACGTCCTGACTTTC.

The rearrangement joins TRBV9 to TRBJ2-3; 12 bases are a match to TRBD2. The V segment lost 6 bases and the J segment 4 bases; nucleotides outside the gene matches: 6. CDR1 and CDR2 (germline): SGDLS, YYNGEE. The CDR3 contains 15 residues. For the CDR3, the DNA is TGTGCCAGCACCCTGACTAGCGGGAGTGCAGATACGCAGTATTTT. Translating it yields CASTLTSGSADTQYF.

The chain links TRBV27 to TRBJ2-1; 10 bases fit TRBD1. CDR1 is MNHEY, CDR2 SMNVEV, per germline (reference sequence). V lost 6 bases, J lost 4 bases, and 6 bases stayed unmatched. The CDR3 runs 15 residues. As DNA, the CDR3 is TGTGCCAGCAGACCCGACAGGGGGCTATACAATGAGCAGTTCTTC. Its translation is CASRPDRGLYNEQFF.

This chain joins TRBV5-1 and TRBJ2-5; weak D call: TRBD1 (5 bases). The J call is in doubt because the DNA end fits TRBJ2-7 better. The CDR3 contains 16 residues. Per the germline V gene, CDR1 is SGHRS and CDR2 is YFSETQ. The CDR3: CASSLVGQGGGYEQYF. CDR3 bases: TGCGCCAGCAGCTTGGTGGGTCAGGGTGGCGGTTACGAGCAGTACTTC.

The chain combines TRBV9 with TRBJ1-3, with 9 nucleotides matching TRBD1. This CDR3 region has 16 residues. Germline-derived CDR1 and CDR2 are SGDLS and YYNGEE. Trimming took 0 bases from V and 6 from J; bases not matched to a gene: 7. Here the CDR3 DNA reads TGTGCCAGCAGCGTAGCGCCGGGACAGGGCTCAAACACCATATATTTT. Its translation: CASSVAPGQGSNTIYF.

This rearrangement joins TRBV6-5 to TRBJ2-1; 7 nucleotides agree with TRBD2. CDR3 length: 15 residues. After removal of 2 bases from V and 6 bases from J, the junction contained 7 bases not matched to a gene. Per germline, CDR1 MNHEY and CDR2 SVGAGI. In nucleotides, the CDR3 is TGTGCCAGCAGTTACCGCGGAGGGAGGGTCAATGAGCAGTTCTTC. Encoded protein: CASSYRGGRVNEQFF.

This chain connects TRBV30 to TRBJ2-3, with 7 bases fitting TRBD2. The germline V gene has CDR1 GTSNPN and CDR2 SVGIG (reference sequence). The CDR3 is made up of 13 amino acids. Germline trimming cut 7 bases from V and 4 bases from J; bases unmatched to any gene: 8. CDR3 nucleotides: TGTGCCTATGCCGGACTAGTGGCAGATACGCAGTATTTT. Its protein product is CAYAGLVADTQYF.

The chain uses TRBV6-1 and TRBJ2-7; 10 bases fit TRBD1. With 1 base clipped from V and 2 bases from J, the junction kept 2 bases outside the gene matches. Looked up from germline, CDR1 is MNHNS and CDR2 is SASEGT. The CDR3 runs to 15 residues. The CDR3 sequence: CASSEGTGGTYEQYF. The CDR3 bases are TGTGCCAGCAGTGAAGGGACAGGGGGAACCTACGAGCAGTACTTC.

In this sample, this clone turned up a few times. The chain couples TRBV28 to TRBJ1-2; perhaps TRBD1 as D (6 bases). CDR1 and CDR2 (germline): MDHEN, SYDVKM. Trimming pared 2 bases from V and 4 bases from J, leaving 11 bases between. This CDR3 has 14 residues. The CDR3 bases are TGTGCCAGCAGTTTACCAACAGGGCCCTATGGCTACACCTTC. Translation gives CASSLPTGPYGYTF.

The CDR3 DNA is TGTGCCAGCAGCTTAGGACTAGTAAACTACGAGCAGTACTTC. The encoded protein is CASSLGLVNYEQYF. The chain couples TRBV7-9 to TRBJ2-7, with a tentative D call TRBD2 (6 bases). The CDR3 consists of 14 residues. CDR1 and CDR2 (germline): SEHNR, FQNEAQ (reference sequence). V was shortened by 1 base and J by 3 bases, with 10 bases between the two germline ends.

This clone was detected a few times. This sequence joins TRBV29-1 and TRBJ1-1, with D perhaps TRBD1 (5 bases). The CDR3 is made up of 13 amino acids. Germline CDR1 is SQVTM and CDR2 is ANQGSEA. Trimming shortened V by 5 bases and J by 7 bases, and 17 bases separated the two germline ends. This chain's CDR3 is CSVPRGGGDEAFF. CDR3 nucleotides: TGCAGCGTTCCTAGGGGAGGTGGTGATGAAGCTTTCTTT.

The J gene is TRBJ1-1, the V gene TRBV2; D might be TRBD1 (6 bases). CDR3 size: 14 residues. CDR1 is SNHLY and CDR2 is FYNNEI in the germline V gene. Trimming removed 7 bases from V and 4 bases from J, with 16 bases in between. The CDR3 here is CASKEGGGSTEAFF. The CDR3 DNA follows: TGTGCCAGCAAAGAAGGGGGGGGGAGCACTGAAGCTTTCTTT.

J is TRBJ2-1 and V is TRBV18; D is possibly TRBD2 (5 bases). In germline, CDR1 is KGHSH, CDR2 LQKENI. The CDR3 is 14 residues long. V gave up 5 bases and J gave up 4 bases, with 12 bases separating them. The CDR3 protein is CASSMSGPYNEQFF. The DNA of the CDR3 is TGTGCCAGCTCAATGAGCGGACCTTACAATGAGCAGTTCTTC.

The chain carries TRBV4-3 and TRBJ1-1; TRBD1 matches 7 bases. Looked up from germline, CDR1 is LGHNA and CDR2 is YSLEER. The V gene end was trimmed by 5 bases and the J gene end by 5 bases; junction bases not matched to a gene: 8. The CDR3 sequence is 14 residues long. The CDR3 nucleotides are TGCGCCAGCAGCAGAAGACAGGGAAGGACTGAAGCTTTCTTT. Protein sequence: CASSRRQGRTEAFF.

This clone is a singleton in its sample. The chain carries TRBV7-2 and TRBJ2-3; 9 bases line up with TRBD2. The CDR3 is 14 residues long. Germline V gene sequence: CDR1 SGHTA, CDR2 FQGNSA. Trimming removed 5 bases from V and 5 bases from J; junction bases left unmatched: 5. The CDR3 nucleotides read TGTGCCAGCAGCCTGAGCGGGAGGAAAGATACGCAGTATTTT. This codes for CASSLSGRKDTQYF.

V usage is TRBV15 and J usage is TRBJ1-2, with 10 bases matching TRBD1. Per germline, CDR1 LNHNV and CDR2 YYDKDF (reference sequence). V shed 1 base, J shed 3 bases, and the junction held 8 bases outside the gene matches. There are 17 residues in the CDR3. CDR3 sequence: CATSRGRTGGGDYGYTF. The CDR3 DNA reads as TGTGCCACCAGCAGAGGGAGGACAGGGGGTGGTGACTATGGCTACACCTTC. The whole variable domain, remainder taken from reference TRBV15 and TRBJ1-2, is DAMVIQNPRYQVTQFGKPVTLSCSQTLNHNVMYWYQQKSSQAPKLLFHYYDKDFNNEADTPDNFQSRRPNTSFCFLDIRSPGLGDTAMYLCATSRGRTGGGDYGYTFGSGTRLTVV.

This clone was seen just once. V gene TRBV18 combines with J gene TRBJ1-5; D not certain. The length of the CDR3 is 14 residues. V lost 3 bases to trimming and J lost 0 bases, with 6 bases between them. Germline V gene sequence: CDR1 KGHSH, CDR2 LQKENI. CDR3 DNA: TGTGCCAGCTCACCCCCGTATAGCAATCAGCCCCAGCATTTT. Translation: CASSPPYSNQPQHF.

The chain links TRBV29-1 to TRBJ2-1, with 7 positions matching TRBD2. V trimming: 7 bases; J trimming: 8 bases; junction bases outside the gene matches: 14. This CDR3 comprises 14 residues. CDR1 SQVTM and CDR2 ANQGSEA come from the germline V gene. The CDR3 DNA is TGCAGCGCCTTAATCGGGACTATTATCCATGAGCAGTTCTTC. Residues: CSALIGTIIHEQFF.

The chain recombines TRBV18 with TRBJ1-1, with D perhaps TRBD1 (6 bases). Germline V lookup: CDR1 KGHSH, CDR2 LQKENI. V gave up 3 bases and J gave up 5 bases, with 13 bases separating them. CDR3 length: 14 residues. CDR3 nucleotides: TGTGCCAGCTCACCCACAGGGTTTACGACTGAAGCTTTCTTT. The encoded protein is CASSPTGFTTEAFF.

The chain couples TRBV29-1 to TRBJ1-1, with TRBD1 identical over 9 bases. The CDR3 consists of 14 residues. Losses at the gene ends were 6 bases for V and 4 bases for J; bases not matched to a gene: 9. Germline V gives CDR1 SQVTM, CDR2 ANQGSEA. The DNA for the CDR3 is TGCAGCGTAGTAGACAGGGGGAGAGGCACTGAAGCTTTCTTT. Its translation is CSVVDRGRGTEAFF.

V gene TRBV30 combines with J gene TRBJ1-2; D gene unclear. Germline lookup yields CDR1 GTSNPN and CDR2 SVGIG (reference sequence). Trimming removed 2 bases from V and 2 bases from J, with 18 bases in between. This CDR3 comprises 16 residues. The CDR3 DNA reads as TGTGCCTGGAGTTCAGTACCAAAACCTTCGAACTATGGCTACACCTTC. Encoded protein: CAWSSVPKPSNYGYTF.

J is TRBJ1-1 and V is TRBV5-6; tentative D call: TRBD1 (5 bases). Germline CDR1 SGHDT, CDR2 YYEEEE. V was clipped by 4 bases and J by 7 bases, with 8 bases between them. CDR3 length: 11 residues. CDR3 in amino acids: CASSRDYEAFF. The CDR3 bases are TGTGCCAGCAGCCGGGACTATGAAGCTTTCTTT.

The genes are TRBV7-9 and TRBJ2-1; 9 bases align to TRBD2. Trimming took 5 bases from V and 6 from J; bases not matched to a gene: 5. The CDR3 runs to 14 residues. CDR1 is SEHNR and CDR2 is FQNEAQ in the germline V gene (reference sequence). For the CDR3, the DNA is TGTGCCAGCAGCCTTAGCGGGAGCGCCAATGAGCAGTTCTTC. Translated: CASSLSGSANEQFF.

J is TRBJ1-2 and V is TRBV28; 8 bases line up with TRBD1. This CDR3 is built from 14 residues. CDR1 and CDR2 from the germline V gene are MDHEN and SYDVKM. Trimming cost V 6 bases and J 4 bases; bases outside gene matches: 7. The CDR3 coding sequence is TGTGCCAGCAGGGGGGACAGGCATGGCTATGGCTACACCTTC. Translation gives CASRGDRHGYGYTF.

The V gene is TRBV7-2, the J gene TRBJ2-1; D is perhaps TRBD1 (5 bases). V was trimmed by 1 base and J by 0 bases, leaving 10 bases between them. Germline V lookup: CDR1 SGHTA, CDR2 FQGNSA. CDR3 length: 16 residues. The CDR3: CASSLGQGFSYNEQFF. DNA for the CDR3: TGTGCCAGCAGCTTAGGGCAGGGATTCTCCTACAATGAGCAGTTCTTC.

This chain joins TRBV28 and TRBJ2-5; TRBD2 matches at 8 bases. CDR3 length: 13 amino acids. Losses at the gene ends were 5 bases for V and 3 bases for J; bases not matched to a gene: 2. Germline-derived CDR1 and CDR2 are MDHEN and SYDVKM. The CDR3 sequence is CASSTSGKETQYF. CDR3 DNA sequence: TGTGCCAGCAGTACTAGCGGTAAAGAGACCCAGTACTTC.

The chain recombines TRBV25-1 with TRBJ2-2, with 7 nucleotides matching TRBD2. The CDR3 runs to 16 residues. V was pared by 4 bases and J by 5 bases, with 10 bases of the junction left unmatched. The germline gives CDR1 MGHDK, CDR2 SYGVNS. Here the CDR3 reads CASSADIGGGTGELFF. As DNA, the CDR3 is TGTGCCAGCAGTGCCGACATTGGCGGGGGAACCGGGGAGCTGTTTTTT.

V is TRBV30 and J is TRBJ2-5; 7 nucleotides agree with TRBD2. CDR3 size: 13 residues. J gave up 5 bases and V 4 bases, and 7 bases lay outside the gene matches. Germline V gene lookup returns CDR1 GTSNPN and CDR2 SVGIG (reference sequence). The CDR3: CAWNLPAGETQYF. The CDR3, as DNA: TGTGCCTGGAATCTACCAGCGGGGGAGACCCAGTACTTC.